Below are 16 T cell receptor beta chains sequenced from a single sample in a study of shared clonotypes between healthy human individuals. Clones were sequenced by immunoSEQ multiplex PCR, and TCRdb holds only the in-frame ones, with some missing. Among approximately 1.5 million clones, around 98.5% were seen once, and the ten largest hold about 0.35%. The sample taken for sequencing was naive CD4+ T cells sorted from blood. Subset defined: CD45RA+ positively selected. The origin of the receptors is a man aged 25 to 40 in good health.

This chain links TRBV18 with TRBJ1-1; D uncertain. From germline, CDR1 is KGHSH and CDR2 LQKENI. The V and J ends lost 3 bases and 4 bases respectively, with 6 bases between them. This CDR3 comprises 12 residues. The CDR3 loop is CASSPERTEAFF. CDR3 DNA: TGTGCCAGCTCACCGGAGCGCACTGAAGCTTTCTTT.

The genes are TRBV19 and TRBJ2-2, with 11 bases that match TRBD2. The CDR3 loop spans 16 amino acids. Germline lookup yields CDR1 LNHDA and CDR2 SQIVND (reference sequence). V trimming: 6 bases; J trimming: 4 bases; junction bases outside the gene matches: 7. The CDR3 protein is CASSTGTSGITGELFF. The CDR3 coding sequence is TGTGCCAGTAGCACCGGGACTAGCGGAATCACCGGGGAGCTGTTTTTT. Filled out from reference TRBV19 and TRBJ2-2, the complete variable domain reads DGGITQSPKYLFRKEGQNVTLSCEQNLNHDAMYWYRQDPGQGLRLIYYSQIVNDFQKGDIAEGYSVSREKKESFPLTVTSAQKNPTAFYLCASSTGTSGITGELFFGEGSRLTVL.

V is TRBV5-1 and J is TRBJ2-5; D ambiguous. The ends were cut back, 5 bases at V and 1 base at J, with 12 bases in the middle. The germline gives CDR1 SGHRS, CDR2 YFSETQ. The CDR3 covers 14 residues. The CDR3 here is CASSKEYPQETQYF. CDR3 in DNA: TGCGCCAGCAGTAAGGAATACCCCCAAGAGACCCAGTACTTC.

The chain links TRBV11-2 to TRBJ2-3; weak D call: TRBD2 (6 bases). Germline V gene data show CDR1 as SGHAT and CDR2 as FQNNGV. This CDR3 has 16 amino acids. V was trimmed by 1 base and J by 0 bases, leaving 11 bases between them. CDR3 region: CASSLAPAGSTDTQYF. As DNA, the CDR3 is TGTGCCAGCAGCTTAGCCCCTGCGGGGAGCACAGATACGCAGTATTTT.

The chain has TRBV2 and TRBJ1-1; D not certain. The germline V gene encodes CDR1 SNHLY and CDR2 FYNNEI. V dropped 6 bases and J dropped 1 base, with 9 bases sitting between them. This CDR3 has 13 residues. This CDR3 is CASRQKKNTEAFF. In DNA form, the CDR3 reads TGTGCCAGCAGGCAAAAGAAGAACACTGAAGCTTTCTTT.

This rearrangement joins TRBV7-3 to TRBJ2-2; 9 positions match TRBD1. V shed 5 bases, J shed 5 bases, and the junction held 9 bases outside the gene matches. CDR3 length: 16 residues. Looked up from germline, CDR1 is SGHTA and CDR2 is FQGTGA. CDR3 protein: CASSPGTGSGTGELFF. The CDR3 DNA sequence: TGTGCCAGCAGCCCTGGGACAGGGTCGGGGACCGGGGAGCTGTTTTTT.

This chain joins TRBV7-2 and TRBJ1-2, with 7 bases identical to TRBD1. CDR3 length equals 13 residues. With V trimmed by 6 bases and J by 7 bases, 8 bases remained unmatched. Looked up from germline, CDR1 is SGHTA and CDR2 is FQGNSA. This chain's CDR3 is CASSQTGMGGYTF. As DNA, the CDR3 is TGTGCCAGCAGTCAGACAGGGATGGGTGGCTACACCTTC.

This clone was recorded once. The V call is TRBV9, the J call TRBJ2-2; D unresolved. The germline gives CDR1 SGDLS, CDR2 YYNGEE. The CDR3 runs to 14 residues. V was cut by 4 bases and J by 6 bases, with 13 bases left in between. The CDR3 is CASSPSLGPGELFF. CDR3 sequence (DNA): TGTGCCAGCAGCCCCTCCCTAGGGCCCGGGGAGCTGTTTTTT.

The rearrangement links TRBV29-1 to TRBJ2-7; a possible D gene is TRBD1 (8 bases). The V end was cut by 4 bases, the J end by 7 bases, with 14 bases between. Looked up from germline, CDR1 is SQVTM and CDR2 is ANQGSEA. CDR3 size: 12 residues. The CDR3 DNA sequence: TGCAGCGTTGGAGAACAGGGGGGGGAGCAGTACTTC. Its translation: CSVGEQGGEQYF.

Notes on this clone: Other DNA sequences in this specimen translate into the identical CDR3. The gene calls are TRBV13 and TRBJ2-7; D gene uncertain. Germline CDR1 is PRHDT and CDR2 is FYEKMQ (reference sequence). The CDR3 is 11 residues long. Trimming took off 5 bases at V and 0 bases at J, with 2 bases between the two ends. CDR3 nucleotide sequence: TGTGCCAGCAGCCTCTCCTACGAGCAGTACTTC. This encodes CASSLSYEQYF.

The chain carries TRBV15 and TRBJ2-7; maybe TRBD1 (5 bases). This CDR3 region has 14 residues. Trimming took 8 bases from V and 3 from J, leaving 17 bases between them. The germline CDR1 and CDR2 sequences are LNHNV and YYDKDF (reference sequence). This CDR3 is CATSARPGYYEQYF. In DNA, the CDR3 is TGTGCCACCTCGGCCCGTCCAGGGTACTACGAGCAGTACTTC.

The chain recombines TRBV10-3 with TRBJ2-7; D is ambiguous. Trimming removed 3 bases from V and 4 bases from J, with 22 bases in between. This CDR3 has 17 amino acids. Germline loops: CDR1 ENHRY, CDR2 SYGVKD. As DNA, the CDR3 is TGTGCCATCAGTGATCAACCAGGAAGCGCGGCGGAATACGAGCAGTACTTC. Translated, it gives CAISDQPGSAAEYEQYF.

The table lists this clone with a count of one. The genes are TRBV7-9 and TRBJ2-2; D is uncertain. This CDR3 has 12 amino acids. Trimming stripped 5 bases from V and 5 bases from J, with 6 bases between. The V gene's germline CDR1 is SEHNR and CDR2 FQNEAQ (reference sequence). The CDR3 loop reads CASSPVTGELFF. As DNA, the CDR3 is TGTGCCAGCAGCCCGGTAACCGGGGAGCTGTTTTTT.

The genes are TRBV28 and TRBJ2-7; 7 nucleotides align to TRBD1. CDR3 size: 13 residues. Germline V gene data show CDR1 as MDHEN and CDR2 as SYDVKM. The J segment lost 3 bases and the V segment lost 6 bases, leaving 5 bases of the junction unmatched. The CDR3 sequence: CASRPGQNYEQYF. CDR3 sequence (DNA): TGTGCCAGCAGACCGGGACAGAACTACGAGCAGTACTTC.

The chain joins TRBV28 to TRBJ2-7, with 8 bases lining up with TRBD1. Germline assignment: CDR1 MDHEN and CDR2 SYDVKM. The J segment lost 3 bases and the V segment lost 6 bases, leaving 16 bases of the junction unmatched. This CDR3 is 17 amino acids long. The CDR3 sequence: CASSLRVWDRTNYEQYF. The CDR3 bases are TGTGCCAGCAGCCTTAGAGTGTGGGACAGGACAAACTACGAGCAGTACTTC.

The chain is built from TRBV28 and TRBJ1-1; D is ambiguous. This CDR3 has 14 amino acids. Trimming took off 8 bases at V and 11 bases at J, with 24 bases between the two ends. Germline loops: CDR1 MDHEN, CDR2 SYDVKM. DNA for the CDR3: TGTGCCAGCGGACTGTTGTTAGCGGTTCGCGGGGCTTTCTTT. This gives the protein CASGLLLAVRGAFF.